This TCR beta chain was captured by sequencing in a study of blood T cell repertoires in COVID-19. As for the study in general: Samples of COVID-19 (acute and convalescent) were obtained from the United States, Italy and Spain. The analysed material was cDNA or gDNA that came from T cells, B-cell-depleted T cells, or PBMCs.

The length of the CDR3 is 18 residues. V was pared by 4 bases and J by 10 bases, with 18 bases of the junction left unmatched. CDR1 and CDR2 from the germline V gene are SGHRS and YFSETQ. Measured with immunoSEQ multiplex PCR; TCRdb has only the in-frame clones, and not every one. The table includes about 110,000 clones, under 85% detected once. This sequence joins TRBV5-1 and TRBJ1-6, with 9 bases matching TRBD1. Sequencing used peripheral blood. The clonotype was recovered from a woman between 70 and 85 years old with acute or convalescent COVID-19. CDR3 bases: TGCGCCAGCAGCCCCGGTCGGGGACAGGGAATAGGGGGATCACCCCTCCACTTT. It is translated as CASSPGRGQGIGGSPLHF.